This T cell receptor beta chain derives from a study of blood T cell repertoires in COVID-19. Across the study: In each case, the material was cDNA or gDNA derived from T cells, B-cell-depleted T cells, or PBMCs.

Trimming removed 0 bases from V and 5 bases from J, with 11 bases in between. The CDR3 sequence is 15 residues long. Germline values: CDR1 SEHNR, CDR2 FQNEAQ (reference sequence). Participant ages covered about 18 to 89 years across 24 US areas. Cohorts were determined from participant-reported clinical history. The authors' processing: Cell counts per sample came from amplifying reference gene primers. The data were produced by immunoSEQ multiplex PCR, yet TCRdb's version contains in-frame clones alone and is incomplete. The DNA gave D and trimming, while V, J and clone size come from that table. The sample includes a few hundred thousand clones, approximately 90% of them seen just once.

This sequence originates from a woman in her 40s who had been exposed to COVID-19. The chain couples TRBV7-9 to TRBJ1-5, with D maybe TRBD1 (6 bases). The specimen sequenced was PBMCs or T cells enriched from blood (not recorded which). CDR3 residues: CASSLASKGDQPQHF. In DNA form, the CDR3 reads TGTGCCAGCAGCTTAGCGTCCAAGGGGGATCAGCCCCAGCATTTT.